The sequence of this TCR beta chain was determined in a study of OX40 agonist ivuxolimab in advanced cancers. Study at large: Patients were under 90% male with ages roughly 20 to 80, mean approximately 62. Findings and limits, study-wide: Low normalized clonal expansion also occurred in some nonresponding patients.

The method was immunoSEQ multiplex PCR; TCRdb's version includes in-frame clones alone and lacks a portion of them. The sample records 35,000 to 45,000 clones, about three quarters being singletons. Germline V gene data show CDR1 as MNHNS and CDR2 as SASEGT. The CDR3 is 12 amino acids. Trimming left V 4 bases short and J 4 bases short, with 7 bases between. On this clone: Antigen specificity is unknown.

The rearrangement uses TRBV6-1 and TRBJ1-1; no definite D call. The receptor comes from an adult with an advanced solid tumor such as melanoma, head and neck, liver or kidney cancer. The sequencing used CD4+ or CD8+ T cells sorted from blood, collected in a trial of the OX40 agonist ivuxolimab. The CDR3 bases are TGTGCCAGCAGTGTCTTTCGCACTGAAGCTTTCTTT. This translates into CASSVFRTEAFF.